The 27 T cell receptor beta chains reported below all come from one sample, sequenced in a study of blood T cell repertoires in COVID-19. This table comes from immunoSEQ multiplex PCR, and its TCRdb copy is limited to in-frame clones, with some not included. The sample lists approximately 180,000 clones, 80% to 90% occurring once. Source material: peripheral blood. Source of these receptors: a human donor with active or convalescent COVID-19. The donor label of this sample is uncertain.

V is TRBV7-9 and J is TRBJ2-2; a possible D gene is TRBD2 (7 bases). CDR1 and CDR2 (germline): SEHNR, FQNEAQ (reference sequence). The ends were cut back, 9 bases at V and 4 bases at J, with 15 bases in the middle. The CDR3 is 14 residues long. The CDR3 spells CASSIGGPTGELFF. In DNA, the CDR3 is TGTGCCAGTTCGATCGGGGGGCCCACCGGGGAGCTGTTTTTT.

The CDR3 loop is CASSLGTGLYQPQHF. The CDR3, as DNA: TGTGCCAGCAGCTTGGGGACAGGACTTTATCAGCCCCAGCATTTT. The chain links TRBV7-2 to TRBJ1-5, with 8 nucleotides matching TRBD1. Germline V CDR1 and CDR2: SGHTA, FQGNSA. The CDR3 is 15 residues long. The V gene end was trimmed by 3 bases and the J gene end by 5 bases; junction bases not matched to a gene: 6.

The V gene is TRBV3-1 (or the pseudogene TRBV3-2), the J gene TRBJ2-7; TRBD2 aligns across 10 bases. Germline-derived CDR1 and CDR2 are LGHDT and YNNKEL (reference sequence). This CDR3 spans 15 amino acids. V shed 2 bases, J shed 8 bases, and the junction held 9 bases outside the gene matches. This chain's CDR3 is CASSQNPSGGIQQYF. The CDR3 DNA reads TGTGCCAGCAGCCAAAACCCTAGCGGGGGTATCCAGCAGTACTTC.

The chain combines TRBV11-3 with TRBJ1-1; D gene uncertain. Germline CDR1 SGHNT, CDR2 YENEEA. Deletions cut 5 bases from V and 2 bases from J, with 15 bases between. The CDR3 spans 15 residues. In DNA form, the CDR3 reads TGTGCCAGCAGCCCCGAACAGCTAGCTAACACTGAAGCTTTCTTT. Translation: CASSPEQLANTEAFF.

The chain recombines TRBV5-1 with TRBJ2-5, with D hard to call. Trimming pared 1 base from V and 1 base from J, leaving 5 bases between. This CDR3 region has 13 residues. The germline V gene encodes CDR1 SGHRS and CDR2 YFSETQ. CDR3 DNA: TGCGCCAGCAGCTTGCCGGGCCAAGAGACCCAGTACTTC. It is translated as CASSLPGQETQYF.

The chain employs TRBV7-9 and TRBJ1-1, with D maybe TRBD1 (6 bases). V was clipped by 5 bases and J by 8 bases, with 15 bases between them. CDR3 size: 13 residues. Germline values: CDR1 SEHNR, CDR2 FQNEAQ (reference sequence). The DNA for the CDR3 is TGTGCCAGCAGCACATTGGGGGGGACAGAAGCTTTCTTT. Its protein is CASSTLGGTEAFF. The full variable domain, its missing parts supplied by reference TRBV7-9 and TRBJ1-1, is DTGVSQNPRHKITKRGQNVTFRCDPISEHNRLYWYRQTLGQGPEFLTYFQNEAQLEKSRLLSDRFSAERPKGSFSTLEIQRTEQGDSAMYLCASSTLGGTEAFFGQGTRLTVV.

The genes are TRBV29-1 and TRBJ1-2; 10 bases agree with TRBD1. J was trimmed by 1 base and V by 5 bases; bases with no gene match: 7. CDR3 length: 15 residues. Germline V gene lookup returns CDR1 SQVTM and CDR2 ANQGSEA. The CDR3, as DNA: TGCAGCGTTACGACAGGGGGCGGAATTAACTATGGCTACACCTTC. The encoded protein is CSVTTGGGINYGYTF.

CDR3 in DNA: TGTGCCAGCAGCCACGGCGGGACCAGAACCTACGAGCAGTACTTC. This translates into CASSHGGTRTYEQYF. The chain links TRBV3-1 (or the pseudogene TRBV3-2) to TRBJ2-7; tentative D call: TRBD2 (6 bases). Germline-derived CDR1 and CDR2 are LGHDT and YNNKEL (reference sequence). V was cut by 3 bases and J by 2 bases, with 14 bases left in between. CDR3 size: 15 residues.

This clone was observed a few times. The J gene is TRBJ1-3, the V gene TRBV4-1; perhaps TRBD1 as D (6 bases). CDR3 length: 13 amino acids. Trimming pared 4 bases from V and 7 bases from J, leaving 11 bases between. CDR1 and CDR2 from the germline V gene are MGHRA and YSYEKL. In DNA form, the CDR3 reads TGCGCCAGCAGCCTTCACAGGGAGAACACCATATATTTT. Protein sequence: CASSLHRENTIYF.

The gene calls are TRBV15 and TRBJ1-5; TRBD1 aligns across 7 bases. This CDR3 region has 15 residues. In germline, CDR1 is LNHNV, CDR2 YYDKDF (reference sequence). Unmatched junction bases numbered 4, after V lost 0 bases and J lost 5 bases. The CDR3 DNA sequence: TGTGCCACCAGCAGAGAGGACAGGAGTCATCAGCCCCAGCATTTT. It yields the protein CATSREDRSHQPQHF.

The chain combines TRBV12-5 with TRBJ2-3; the D gene is possibly TRBD1 (6 bases). Germline V gene lookup returns CDR1 LGHNT and CDR2 FRNRAP. There are 12 residues in the CDR3. The V end lost 7 bases, the J end lost 4 bases, and 9 bases lay between the germline ends. The DNA of the CDR3 is TGTGCTAGTGACACAGGGTCAGATACGCAGTATTTT. Translation: CASDTGSDTQYF.

The chain joins TRBV7-2 to TRBJ2-5; 9 bases fit TRBD1. With 2 bases clipped from V and 4 bases from J, the junction kept 8 bases outside the gene matches. Germline CDR1 is SGHTA and CDR2 is FQGNSA. The CDR3 runs 16 residues. The CDR3 loop is CASSLPGLTGGETQYF. The CDR3 DNA is TGTGCCAGCAGCTTACCCGGCCTGACAGGGGGAGAGACCCAGTACTTC.

This clone has just one count. This rearrangement joins TRBV3-1 (or the pseudogene TRBV3-2) to TRBJ1-4; D is unresolved. Trimming left V 4 bases short and J 8 bases short, with 11 bases between. Germline-derived CDR1 and CDR2 are LGHDT and YNNKEL (reference sequence). The CDR3 has 13 amino acids. The CDR3 coding sequence is TGTGCCAGCAGCCGGAGGGTAGAAGAAAAACTGTTTTTT. It is translated as CASSRRVEEKLFF.

The V gene is TRBV4-3, the J gene TRBJ2-7; possibly TRBD1 for D (8 bases). Germline-derived CDR1 and CDR2 are LGHNA and YSLEER. The CDR3 consists of 18 residues. V dropped 1 base and J dropped 1 base, with 20 bases sitting between them. In DNA form, the CDR3 reads TGCGCCAGCAGCCAAGGGTGGACAGGGCCGGGAGGATCCTACGAGCAGTACTTC. Translation gives CASSQGWTGPGGSYEQYF.

This clone was observed a handful of times. The CDR3 bases are TGTGCCAGCAGGTCCGGGACAGAGACGACCATATATTTT. Amino acid sequence: CASRSGTETTIYF. The genes are TRBV5-4 and TRBJ1-3, with 7 nucleotides matching TRBD1. This CDR3 has 13 amino acids. With 5 bases clipped from V and 10 bases from J, the junction kept 9 bases outside the gene matches. Germline CDR1 and CDR2: SGHNT and YYREEE (reference sequence).

The rearrangement uses TRBV12-3 or TRBV12-4 and TRBJ1-2, with TRBD1 identical over 7 bases. The CDR3 sequence is 13 residues long. The ends lost 6 bases at V and 8 bases at J; junction bases unmatched: 9. The CDR3 DNA follows: TGTGCCAGCAGGGAGACAGGGTCGGTAGGCTACACCTTC. Protein product: CASRETGSVGYTF.

The V and J genes are TRBV10-2 and TRBJ1-4, with a tentative D call TRBD1 (5 bases). Germline CDR1 WSHSY, CDR2 SAAADI. Trimming cost V 7 bases and J 5 bases, with 17 bases left between them. CDR3 length: 15 amino acids. The chain's CDR3 is CASKRSTDTNEKLFF. The CDR3 DNA reads as TGCGCCAGCAAAAGGTCGACAGACACAAATGAAAAACTGTTTTTT.

Here the CDR3 reads CATRDRGLNTEAFF. Written as DNA, the CDR3 is TGTGCCACCCGGGACAGGGGTTTAAACACTGAAGCTTTCTTT. The chain recombines TRBV24-1 with TRBJ1-1; 10 positions agree with TRBD1. Germline V gives CDR1 KGHDR, CDR2 SFDVKD. J lost 2 bases, V lost 9 bases, and 5 bases had no gene match. This CDR3 region has 14 residues.

V and J are TRBV5-8 and TRBJ2-1, with TRBD1 matching over 7 bases. CDR3 size: 16 residues. V was pared by 4 bases and J by 1 base, with 8 bases of the junction left unmatched. Germline values: CDR1 SGHTS, CDR2 YDEGEE. The CDR3 is CASSPHHRGSYNEQFF. Written as DNA, the CDR3 is TGTGCCAGCAGCCCGCACCACAGGGGATCCTACAATGAGCAGTTCTTC.

In its sample, this clone was seen once. This chain's CDR3 is CASTASGTGGTQYF. CDR3 bases: TGTGCCAGCACGGCCAGCGGGACCGGGGGTACGCAGTATTTT. The chain employs TRBV6-5 and TRBJ2-3; 7 nucleotides match TRBD2. The V segment lost 7 bases and the J segment 8 bases; nucleotides outside the gene matches: 12. Germline CDR1 and CDR2: MNHEY and SVGAGI. The CDR3 covers 14 residues.

This chain links TRBV5-4 with TRBJ2-7, with D tentatively TRBD2 (6 bases). The CDR3 runs to 14 residues. Germline assignment: CDR1 SGHNT and CDR2 YYREEE (reference sequence). V lost 3 bases, J lost 5 bases, and 15 bases lay in between. The DNA of the CDR3 is TGTGCCAGCAGCTCGGGACTCGCGAGAGACGAGCAGTACTTC. Translation: CASSSGLARDEQYF.

V and J are TRBV28 and TRBJ2-5; TRBD2 might be the D (6 bases). CDR3 length equals 13 residues. Germline V lookup: CDR1 MDHEN, CDR2 SYDVKM. Trimming took off 2 bases at V and 5 bases at J, with 9 bases between the two ends. The CDR3 nucleotides are TGTGCCAGCAGTTTAGGAGGGAAGGAGACCCAGTACTTC. Its translation: CASSLGGKETQYF.

V is TRBV5-1 and J is TRBJ1-6; 7 nucleotides agree with TRBD1. The CDR3 spans 14 residues. The germline CDR1 and CDR2 sequences are SGHRS and YFSETQ. The V segment lost 2 bases and the J segment 8 bases; nucleotides outside the gene matches: 4. The CDR3 DNA reads TGCGCCAGCAGCTTCGACAGGGATTATTCACCCCTCCACTTT. Its protein is CASSFDRDYSPLHF.

The DNA for the CDR3 is TGTGCCAGCAGCTTAGCGGGACTCAAGGCGCCGGGGTTCTCTGGAAACACCATATATTTT. Translating gives CASSLAGLKAPGFSGNTIYF. The chain recombines TRBV11-3 with TRBJ1-3, with a weak D call TRBD1 (5 bases). Germline values: CDR1 SGHNT, CDR2 YENEEA. This CDR3 has 20 residues. V was clipped by 1 base and J by 0 bases, with 22 bases between them.

The chain recombines TRBV30 with TRBJ2-7; perhaps TRBD1 as D (5 bases). Germline V lookup: CDR1 GTSNPN, CDR2 SVGIG (reference sequence). The ends were cut back, 5 bases at V and 4 bases at J, with 21 bases in the middle. This CDR3 contains 15 residues. The CDR3 spells CAWQKMTVPGYEQYF. In DNA form, the CDR3 reads TGTGCCTGGCAGAAAATGACAGTCCCAGGGTACGAGCAGTACTTC.

The chain employs TRBV10-1 and TRBJ2-5; TRBD2 agrees at 8 bases. Germline V gene sequence: CDR1 WNHNN, CDR2 SYGVQD (reference sequence). This CDR3 is 15 amino acids long. V was pared by 2 bases and J by 2 bases, with 4 bases of the junction left unmatched. The CDR3 is CASSERGGEQETQYF. In nucleotides, the CDR3 is TGCGCCAGCAGTGAGCGGGGGGGGGAACAAGAGACCCAGTACTTC.

The chain recombines TRBV29-1 with TRBJ1-5, with TRBD1 matching over 9 bases. CDR3 size: 13 residues. The junction had 4 bases not matched to a gene; V was cut back by 6 bases and J by 4 bases. Per germline, CDR1 SQVTM and CDR2 ANQGSEA. The DNA of the CDR3 is TGCAGCGTGGGACAGGGATTTAATCAGCCCCAGCATTTT. This translates into CSVGQGFNQPQHF.